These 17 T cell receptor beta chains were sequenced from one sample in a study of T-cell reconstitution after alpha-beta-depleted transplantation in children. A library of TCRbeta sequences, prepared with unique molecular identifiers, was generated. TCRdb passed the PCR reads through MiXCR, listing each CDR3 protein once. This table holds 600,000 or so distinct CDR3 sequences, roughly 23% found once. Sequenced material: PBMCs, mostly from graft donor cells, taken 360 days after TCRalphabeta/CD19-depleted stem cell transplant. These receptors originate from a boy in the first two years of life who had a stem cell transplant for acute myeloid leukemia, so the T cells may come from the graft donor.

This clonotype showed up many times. The CDR3 is CSAKGNTGELFF. DNA for the CDR3: TGCAGTGCTAAAGGGAACACCGGGGAGCTGTTTTTT. The chain combines TRBV20-1 with TRBJ2-2; D gene uncertain. Germline values: CDR1 DFQATT, CDR2 SNEGSKA (reference sequence). Trimming removed 4 bases at V and 1 base at J, with 4 bases between. The CDR3 loop spans 12 amino acids.

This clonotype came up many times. In DNA, the CDR3 is TGTGCCAGCAGCCCCTCTAGCGGGGGGGCCGGTGAGCAGTTCTTC. Translated, it gives CASSPSSGGAGEQFF. The rearrangement links TRBV7-3 to TRBJ2-1, with 12 bases lining up with TRBD2. Germline loops: CDR1 SGHTA, CDR2 FQGTGA. The CDR3 totals 15 residues. J was trimmed by 9 bases and V by 5 bases; bases with no gene match: 8. Looking up the rest from reference TRBV7-3 and TRBJ2-1 gives the full variable domain: GAGVSQTPSNKVTEKGKYVELRCDPISGHTALYWYRQSLGQGPEFLIYFQGTGAADDSGLPNDRFFAVRPEGSVSTLKIQRTERGDSAVYLCASSPSSGGAGEQFFGPGTRLTVL.

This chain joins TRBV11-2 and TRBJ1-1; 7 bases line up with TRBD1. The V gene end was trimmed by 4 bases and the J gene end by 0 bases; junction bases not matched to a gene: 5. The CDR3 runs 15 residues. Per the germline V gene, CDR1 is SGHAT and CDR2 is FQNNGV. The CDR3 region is CASSSRTGVNTEAFF. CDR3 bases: TGTGCCAGCAGCTCCAGGACAGGCGTGAACACTGAAGCTTTCTTT.

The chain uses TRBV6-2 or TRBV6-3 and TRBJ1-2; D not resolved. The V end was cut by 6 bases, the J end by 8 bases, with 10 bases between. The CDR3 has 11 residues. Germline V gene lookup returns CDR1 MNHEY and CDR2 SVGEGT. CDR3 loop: CASSRDGGYTF. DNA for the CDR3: TGTGCCAGCAGCCGCGACGGCGGCTACACCTTC.

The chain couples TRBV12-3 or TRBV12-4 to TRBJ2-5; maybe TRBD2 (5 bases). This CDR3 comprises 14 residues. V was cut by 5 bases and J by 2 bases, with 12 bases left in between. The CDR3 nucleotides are TGTGCCAGCAGTCCGAGGGTGGCTCAAGAGACCCAGTACTTC. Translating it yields CASSPRVAQETQYF.

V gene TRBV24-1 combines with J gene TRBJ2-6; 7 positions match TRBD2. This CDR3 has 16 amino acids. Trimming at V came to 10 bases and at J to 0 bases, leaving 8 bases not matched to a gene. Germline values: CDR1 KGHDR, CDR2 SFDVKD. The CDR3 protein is CATQGTTGSGANVLTF. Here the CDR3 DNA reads TGTGCCACACAAGGGACTACCGGCTCTGGGGCCAACGTCCTGACTTTC.

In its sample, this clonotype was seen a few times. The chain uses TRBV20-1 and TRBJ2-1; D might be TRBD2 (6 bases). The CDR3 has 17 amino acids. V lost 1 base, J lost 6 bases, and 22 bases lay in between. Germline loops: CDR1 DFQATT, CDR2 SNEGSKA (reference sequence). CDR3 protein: CSARVAGRLVLGNEQFF. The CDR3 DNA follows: TGCAGTGCTAGAGTGGCGGGGCGGCTGGTATTGGGCAATGAGCAGTTCTTC.

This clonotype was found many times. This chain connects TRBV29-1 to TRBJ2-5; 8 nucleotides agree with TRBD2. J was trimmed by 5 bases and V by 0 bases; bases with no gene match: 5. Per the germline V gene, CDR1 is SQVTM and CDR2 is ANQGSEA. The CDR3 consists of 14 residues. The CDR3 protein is CSVEDRGGGETQYF. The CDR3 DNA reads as TGCAGCGTTGAAGATCGGGGCGGGGGGGAGACCCAGTACTTC.

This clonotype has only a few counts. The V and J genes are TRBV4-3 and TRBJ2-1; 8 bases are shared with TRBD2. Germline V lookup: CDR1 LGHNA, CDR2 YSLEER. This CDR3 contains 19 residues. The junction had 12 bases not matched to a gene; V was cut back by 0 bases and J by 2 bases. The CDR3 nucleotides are TGCGCCAGCAGCCAAGATCCGCCTCAGGTAGCGGGGACCTACAATGAGCAGTTCTTC. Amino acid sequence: CASSQDPPQVAGTYNEQFF.

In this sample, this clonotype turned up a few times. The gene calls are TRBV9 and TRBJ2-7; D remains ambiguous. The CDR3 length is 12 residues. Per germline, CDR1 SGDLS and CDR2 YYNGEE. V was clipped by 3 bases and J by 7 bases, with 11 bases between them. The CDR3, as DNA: TGTGCCAGCAGCGCGGCCGACGCGGAGCAGTACTTC. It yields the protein CASSAADAEQYF. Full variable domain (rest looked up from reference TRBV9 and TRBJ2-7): DSGVTQTPKHLITATGQRVTLRCSPRSGDLSVYWYQQSLDQGLQFLIQYYNGEERAKGNILERFSAQQFPDLHSELNLSSLELGDSALYFCASSAADAEQYFGPGTRLTVT.

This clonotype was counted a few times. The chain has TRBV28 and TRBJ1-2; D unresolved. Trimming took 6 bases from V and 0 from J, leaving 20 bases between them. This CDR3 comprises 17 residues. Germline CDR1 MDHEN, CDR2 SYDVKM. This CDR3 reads CASSLRGNSIPNYGYTF. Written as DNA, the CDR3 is TGTGCCAGCAGCTTACGTGGCAACTCGATCCCTAACTATGGCTACACCTTC.

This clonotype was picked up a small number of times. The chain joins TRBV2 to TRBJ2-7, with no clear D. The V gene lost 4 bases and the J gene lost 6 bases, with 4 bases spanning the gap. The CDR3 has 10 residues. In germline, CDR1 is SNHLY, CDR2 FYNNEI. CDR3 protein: CASSGGEQYV. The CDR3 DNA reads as TGTGCCAGCAGTGGGGGCGAGCAGTACGTC.

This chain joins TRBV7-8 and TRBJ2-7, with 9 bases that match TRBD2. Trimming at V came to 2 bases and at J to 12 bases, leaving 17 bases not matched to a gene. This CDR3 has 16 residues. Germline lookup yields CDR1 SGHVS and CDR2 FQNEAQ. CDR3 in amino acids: CASSLFTGSGGPGGYF. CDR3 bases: TGTGCCAGCAGCTTATTCACGGGGAGCGGGGGGCCCGGAGGGTACTTC.

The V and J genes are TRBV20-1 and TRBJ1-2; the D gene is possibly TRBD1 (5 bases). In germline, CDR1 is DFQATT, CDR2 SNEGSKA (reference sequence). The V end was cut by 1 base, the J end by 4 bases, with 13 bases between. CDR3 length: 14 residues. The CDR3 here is CSARGGGGSYGYTF. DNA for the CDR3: TGCAGTGCTAGAGGGGGGGGAGGGAGCTATGGCTACACCTTC.

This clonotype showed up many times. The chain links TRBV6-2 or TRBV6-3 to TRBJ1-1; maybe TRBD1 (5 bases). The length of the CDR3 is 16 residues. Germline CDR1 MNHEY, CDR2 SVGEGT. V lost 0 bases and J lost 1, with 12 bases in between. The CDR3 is CASSYSGAPTNTEAFF. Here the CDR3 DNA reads TGTGCCAGCAGTTACTCAGGGGCCCCTACGAACACTGAAGCTTTCTTT.

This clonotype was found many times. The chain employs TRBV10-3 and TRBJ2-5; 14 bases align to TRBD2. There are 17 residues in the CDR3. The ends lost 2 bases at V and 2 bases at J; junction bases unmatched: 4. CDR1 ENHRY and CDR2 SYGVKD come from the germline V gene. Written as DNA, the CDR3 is TGTGCCATCAGTGAGGGGACTAGCGGGGGATATCAAGAGACCCAGTACTTC. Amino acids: CAISEGTSGGYQETQYF.

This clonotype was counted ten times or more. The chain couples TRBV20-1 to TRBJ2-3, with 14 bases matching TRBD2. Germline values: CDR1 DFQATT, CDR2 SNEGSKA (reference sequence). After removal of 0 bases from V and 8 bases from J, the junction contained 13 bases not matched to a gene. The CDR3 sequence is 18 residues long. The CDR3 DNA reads TGCAGTGCTAGAGATCCTACCGGGACTAGCGGGGGCTTAGGTACGCAGTATTTT. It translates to CSARDPTGTSGGLGTQYF.